Listed below are T cell receptor beta chains from one sample, sequenced in a study of blood T cell repertoires in COVID-19. Only in-frame clones appear in the TCRdb table, and some are missing; sequencing was by immunoSEQ multiplex PCR. The table shows more than 150,000 clones, with about 77% occurring only once. Sequenced material: peripheral blood. Every receptor here comes from a woman at least 80 years old with active or convalescent COVID-19. CDR3s include the opening cysteine and the closing phenylalanine or tryptophan. A D gene is named only where the DNA matches it firmly. Clone size appears in some rows only: once, few, many, or a class for an expanded clone.

clone_size j_call d_call v_call cdr3_length cdr3_nt cdr3_aa
- TRBJ1-5 - TRBV20-1 15 TGCAGTGCTACTGACAGGAGGAGGGGCAATCAGCCCCAGCATTTT CSATDRRRGNQPQHF
- TRBJ2-7 - TRBV3-1/TRBV3-2 12 TGTGCCAGCAGCCAAGCAGTATACGAGCAGTACTTC CASSQAVYEQYF
few TRBJ1-1 TRBD1 TRBV28 18 TGTGCCAGCAGTCCACCGTTTGGACAGGGGCTTCAAAACACTGAAGCTTTCTTT CASSPPFGQGLQNTEAFF
- TRBJ1-3 - TRBV11-2 13 TGTGCCAGCAGCTTTGAGGCGAGAAACACCATATATTTT CASSFEARNTIYF
few TRBJ1-2 - TRBV5-1 15 TGCGCCAGCAGCACCGGACAGCCGATGGACTATGGCTACACCTTC CASSTGQPMDYGYTF
- TRBJ2-7 TRBD1 TRBV2 15 TGTGCCAGCAGTGAAGACAGGGGGGACTCCTACGAGCAGTACTTC CASSEDRGDSYEQYF
once TRBJ1-3 - TRBV2 17 TGTGCCAGCAGTGCTGTCGGCCGGGGAGTCTCTGGAAACACCATATATTTT CASSAVGRGVSGNTIYF
- TRBJ1-5 - TRBV4-2 18 TGTGCCAGCAGCCAAGAGGGTGGTTACAGGATAAGTAGTCAGCCCCAGCATTTT CASSQEGGYRISSQPQHF
- TRBJ2-1 TRBD1 TRBV29-1 16 TGCAGCGTTGAATTTCGAGACAGGGGGCGGTACAATGAGCAGTTCTTC CSVEFRDRGRYNEQFF
few TRBJ1-1 - TRBV29-1 12 TGCAGCGTTGGGCTGCTGAACACTGAAGCTTTCTTT CSVGLLNTEAFF
- TRBJ2-2 - TRBV28 16 TGTGCCAGCAGTTTAATGGGAGCGGCGGGCACCGGGGAGCTGTTTTTT CASSLMGAAGTGELFF
- TRBJ1-3 - TRBV18 15 TGTGCCAGCTCGCCAAAGACAGATGCTGGAAACACCATATATTTT CASSPKTDAGNTIYF
- TRBJ2-5 - TRBV19 14 TGTGCCACCTCCCCAGGGCAGGTACAAGAGACCCAGTACTTC CATSPGQVQETQYF
- TRBJ2-7 TRBD1 TRBV6-5 15 TGTGCCAGCAGCCGGGGGACAGGGGGCTACCACGAGCAGTACTTC CASSRGTGGYHEQYF
- TRBJ2-5 - TRBV7-2 14 TGTGCCAGCAGCTTAGTCGTCGGTCAAGAGACCCAGTACTTC CASSLVVGQETQYF
- TRBJ1-5 - TRBV7-2 13 TGTGCCAGCAGCTTAGATTTTAGCGGGGCCCAGCATTTT CASSLDFSGAQHF
- TRBJ2-7 - TRBV9 13 TGTGCCAGCAGCCCAGGATTGAGTTGGGAGCAGTACTTC CASSPGLSWEQYF
- TRBJ1-1 - TRBV19 14 TGTGCCAGTAGTCAACCCCGACGGGGCACTGAAGCTTTCTTT CASSQPRRGTEAFF
once TRBJ1-3 TRBD1 TRBV28 15 TGTGCCAGCAGACTTACAGGGGGCTCTGGAAACACCATATATTTT CASRLTGGSGNTIYF
few TRBJ2-5 - TRBV3-1/TRBV3-2 16 TGTGCCAGCAGCCAAGGCCGGGAACTGGGGCAAGAGACCCAGTACTTC CASSQGRELGQETQYF
- TRBJ1-4 TRBD1 TRBV6-6 15 TGTGCCAGCAGTTACTCGGGACAGGGGACTGAAAAACTGTTTTTT CASSYSGQGTEKLFF
- TRBJ2-5 - TRBV6-2/TRBV6-3 13 TGTGCCAGCAGTTTACAGGGTATCGAGACCCAGTACTTC CASSLQGIETQYF
- TRBJ1-4 - TRBV28 15 TGTGCCAGCAGCTGGAGGGTCCGGGACAATGAAAAACTGTTTTTT CASSWRVRDNEKLFF
- TRBJ1-2 - TRBV28 12 TGTGCCAGCAAACAGGGTATGTCAGGCTACACCTTC CASKQGMSGYTF
- TRBJ1-1 TRBD1 TRBV7-8 15 TGTGCCAGCAGCTTAGCCATGGGACAGGGAGCTGAAGCTTTCTTT CASSLAMGQGAEAFF
- TRBJ2-3 - TRBV29-1 13 TGCAGCGTTGACCCGATGGCCACAGATACGCAGTATTTT CSVDPMATDTQYF
- TRBJ1-4 - TRBV5-1 15 TGCGCCAGCAGCTTGGTGGGGCGGAGTAATGAAAAACTGTTTTTT CASSLVGRSNEKLFF
- TRBJ1-5 - TRBV7-9 15 TGTGCCAGCAGCTTAGGCGGGCAGGGGAATCAGCCCCAGCATTTT CASSLGGQGNQPQHF
- TRBJ2-1 TRBD2 TRBV24-1 15 TGTGCCACCAGTGAGACGGGACTAGGGGGGTCGGAGCAGTTCTTC CATSETGLGGSEQFF